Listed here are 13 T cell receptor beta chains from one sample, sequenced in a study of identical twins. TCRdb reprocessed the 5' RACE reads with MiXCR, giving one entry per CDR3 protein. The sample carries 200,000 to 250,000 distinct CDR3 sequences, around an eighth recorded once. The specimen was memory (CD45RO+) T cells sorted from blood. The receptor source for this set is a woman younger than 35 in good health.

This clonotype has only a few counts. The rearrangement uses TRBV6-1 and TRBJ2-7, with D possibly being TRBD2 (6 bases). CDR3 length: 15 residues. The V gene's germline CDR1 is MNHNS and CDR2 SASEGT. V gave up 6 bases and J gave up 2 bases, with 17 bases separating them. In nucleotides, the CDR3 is TGTGCCAGCAGGTGGGCGGGAAATCAAGCCTACGAGCAGTACTTC. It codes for CASRWAGNQAYEQYF.

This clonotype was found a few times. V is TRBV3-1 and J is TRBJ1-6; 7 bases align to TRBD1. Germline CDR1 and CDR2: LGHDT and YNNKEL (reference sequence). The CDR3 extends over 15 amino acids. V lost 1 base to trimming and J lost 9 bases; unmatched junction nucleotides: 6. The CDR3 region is CASSQGDSFGSPLHF. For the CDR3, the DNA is TGTGCCAGCAGCCAAGGGGACAGTTTTGGTTCACCCCTCCACTTT.

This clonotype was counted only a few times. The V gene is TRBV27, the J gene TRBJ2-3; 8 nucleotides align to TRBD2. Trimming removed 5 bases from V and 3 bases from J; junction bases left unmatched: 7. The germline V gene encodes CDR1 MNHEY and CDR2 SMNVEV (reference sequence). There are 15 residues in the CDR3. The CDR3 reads CASSPGGGLTDTQYF. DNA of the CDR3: TGTGCCAGCAGTCCGGGAGGGGGGCTAACAGATACGCAGTATTTT.

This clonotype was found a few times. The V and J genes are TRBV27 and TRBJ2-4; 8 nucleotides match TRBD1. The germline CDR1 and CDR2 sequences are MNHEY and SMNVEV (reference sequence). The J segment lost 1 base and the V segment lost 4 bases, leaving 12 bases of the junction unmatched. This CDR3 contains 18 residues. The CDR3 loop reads CASSSATPGTGAKNIQYF. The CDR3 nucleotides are TGTGCCAGCAGTTCAGCTACCCCCGGGACAGGTGCCAAAAACATTCAGTACTTC.

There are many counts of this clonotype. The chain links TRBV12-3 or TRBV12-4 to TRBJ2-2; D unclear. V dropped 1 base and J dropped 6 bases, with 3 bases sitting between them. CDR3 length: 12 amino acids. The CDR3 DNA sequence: TGTGCCAGCAGTTTAGGAGCCGGGGAGCTGTTTTTT. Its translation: CASSLGAGELFF.

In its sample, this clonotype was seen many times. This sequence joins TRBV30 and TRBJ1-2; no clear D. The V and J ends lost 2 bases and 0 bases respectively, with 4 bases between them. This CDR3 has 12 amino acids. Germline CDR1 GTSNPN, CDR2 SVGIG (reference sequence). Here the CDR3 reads CAWSPTNYGYTF. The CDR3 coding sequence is TGTGCCTGGAGTCCAACTAACTATGGCTACACCTTC. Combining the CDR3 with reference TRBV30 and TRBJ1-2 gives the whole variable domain SQTIHQWPATLVQPVGSPLSLECTVEGTSNPNLYWYRQAAGRGLQLLFYSVGIGQISSEVPQNLSASRPQDRQFILSSKKLLLSDSGFYLCAWSPTNYGYTFGSGTRLTVV.

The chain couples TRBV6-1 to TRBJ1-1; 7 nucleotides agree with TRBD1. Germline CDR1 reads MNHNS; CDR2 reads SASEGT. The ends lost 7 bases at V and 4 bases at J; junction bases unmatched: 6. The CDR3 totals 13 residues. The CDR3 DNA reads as TGTGCCAGCAAGAGGGGGCGAATCACTGAAGCTTTCTTT. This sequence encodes CASKRGRITEAFF.

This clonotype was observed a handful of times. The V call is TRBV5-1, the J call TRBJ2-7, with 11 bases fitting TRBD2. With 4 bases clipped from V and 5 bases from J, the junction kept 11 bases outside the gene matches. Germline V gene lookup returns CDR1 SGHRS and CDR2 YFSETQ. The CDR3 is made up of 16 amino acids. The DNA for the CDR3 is TGCGCCAGCAGCCCGACCATAGCGGGAGGGCTCAACGAGCAGTACTTC. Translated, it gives CASSPTIAGGLNEQYF.

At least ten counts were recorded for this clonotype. CDR3 protein: CASSVASLNEQFF. CDR3 bases: TGTGCCAGCAGCGTAGCTTCCCTGAATGAGCAGTTCTTC. The chain is built from TRBV9 and TRBJ2-1; D gene uncertain. V was cut by 0 bases and J by 7 bases, with 8 bases left in between. Germline-derived CDR1 and CDR2 are SGDLS and YYNGEE. The CDR3 has 13 amino acids.

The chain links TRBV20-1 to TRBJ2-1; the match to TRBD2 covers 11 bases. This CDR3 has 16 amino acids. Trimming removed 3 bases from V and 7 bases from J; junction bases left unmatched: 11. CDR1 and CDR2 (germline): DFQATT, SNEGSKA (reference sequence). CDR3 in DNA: TGCAGTGCTAGCCTTCAACTAGCGGGAGTGTCAAATGAGCAGTTCTTC. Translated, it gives CSASLQLAGVSNEQFF.

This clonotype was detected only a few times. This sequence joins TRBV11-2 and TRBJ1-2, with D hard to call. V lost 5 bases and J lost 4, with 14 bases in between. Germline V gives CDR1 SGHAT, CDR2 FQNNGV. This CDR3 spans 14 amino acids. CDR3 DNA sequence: TGTGCCAGCAGCCCCCACGGACGGACCTATGGCTACACCTTC. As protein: CASSPHGRTYGYTF.

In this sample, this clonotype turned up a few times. The chain's CDR3 is CASRPWSSRSEQFF. The CDR3 nucleotides are TGTGCCAGCCGCCCCTGGTCTAGCCGCAGCGAGCAGTTCTTC. This rearrangement joins TRBV12-3 or TRBV12-4 to TRBJ2-1; a weak D match, TRBD2 (5 bases). This CDR3 spans 14 amino acids. The V end lost 8 bases, the J end lost 10 bases, and 21 bases lay between the germline ends.

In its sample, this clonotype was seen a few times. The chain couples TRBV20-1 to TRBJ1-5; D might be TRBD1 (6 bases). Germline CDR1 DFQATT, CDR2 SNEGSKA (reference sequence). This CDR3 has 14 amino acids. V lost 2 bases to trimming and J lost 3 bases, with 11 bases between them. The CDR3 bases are TGCAGTGCTAGATCGGGACATTTCAATCAGCCCCAGCATTTT. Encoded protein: CSARSGHFNQPQHF.